These 21 T cell receptor beta chains share one sample of origin, sequenced in a study of control samples from healthy donors and cancer patients. Assay: immunoSEQ multiplex PCR; the TCRdb copy retains only in-frame clones and omits some. The sample has some 56,000 clones, approximately 95% seen once. The source material was blood. Receptors originate from a man aged 25 to 40 in good health.

The chain is built from TRBV6-6 and TRBJ2-7, with 7 bases lining up with TRBD2. Germline V gene data show CDR1 as MNHNY and CDR2 as SVGAGI (reference sequence). J lost 2 bases, V lost 7 bases, and 8 bases had no gene match. This CDR3 spans 14 amino acids. In nucleotides, the CDR3 is TGTGCCAGCACCAAGTTGGCGGGAGCCTACGAGCAGTACTTC. Translation gives CASTKLAGAYEQYF.

V and J are TRBV3-1 (or the pseudogene TRBV3-2) and TRBJ2-5, with 12 bases aligning to TRBD2. Germline lookup yields CDR1 LGHDT and CDR2 YNNKEL (reference sequence). CDR3 size: 16 residues. Trimming cost V 4 bases and J 1 base; bases outside gene matches: 4. The CDR3 bases are TGTGCCAGCAGCCTTGGGACTAGCGGGCCCCAAGAGACCCAGTACTTC. Translation: CASSLGTSGPQETQYF.

The chain joins TRBV6-2 or TRBV6-3 to TRBJ2-5; D is unresolved. The length of the CDR3 is 11 residues. Trimming cost V 1 base and J 4 bases, with 1 base left between them. Germline CDR1 is MNHEY and CDR2 is SVGEGT. In DNA form, the CDR3 reads TGTGCCAGCAGTTACTTAGAGACCCAGTACTTC. Its translation is CASSYLETQYF.

J is TRBJ2-1 and V is TRBV19; possibly TRBD2 for D (5 bases). There are 15 residues in the CDR3. Germline V gives CDR1 LNHDA, CDR2 SQIVND (reference sequence). V gave up 7 bases and J gave up 5 bases, with 18 bases separating them. CDR3 sequence (DNA): TGTGCCAGTACCTCGGCGGGTGAGCTACACAATGAGCAGTTCTTC. This sequence encodes CASTSAGELHNEQFF.

V usage is TRBV6-5 and J usage is TRBJ1-6; a weak D match, TRBD1 (6 bases). The CDR3 spans 14 residues. Germline CDR1 reads MNHEY; CDR2 reads SVGAGI. The ends were cut back, 6 bases at V and 16 bases at J, with 22 bases in the middle. In DNA form, the CDR3 reads TGTGCCAGCAGCCCAACAGGGCCCCAGGGCCCGCTCCACTTT. Amino acids: CASSPTGPQGPLHF.

The chain employs TRBV29-1 and TRBJ2-7, with D possibly TRBD1 on 6 matching bases. The CDR3 loop spans 13 amino acids. V lost 6 bases to trimming and J lost 6 bases, with 18 bases between them. CDR1 is SQVTM, CDR2 ANQGSEA, per germline. CDR3 DNA: TGCAGCGTCTCACAGGGTAGCCTGGGCGAGCAGTACTTC. Protein product: CSVSQGSLGEQYF.

DNA for the CDR3: TGTGCCAGCAGCGTAGAACCAGTAGAGGGTATCTGGGGCGTGTGGGACAATCAGCCCCAGCATTTT. Its protein product is CASSVEPVEGIWGVWDNQPQHF. The V call is TRBV9, the J call TRBJ1-5, with D maybe TRBD1 (5 bases). Looked up from germline, CDR1 is SGDLS and CDR2 is YYNGEE. This CDR3 comprises 22 residues. V shed 0 bases and J shed 3 bases, with 31 bases lying between them. Using reference TRBV9 and TRBJ1-5 for the parts outside the CDR3, the full variable domain is DSGVTQTPKHLITATGQRVTLRCSPRSGDLSVYWYQQSLDQGLQFLIQYYNGEERAKGNILERFSAQQFPDLHSELNLSSLELGDSALYFCASSVEPVEGIWGVWDNQPQHFGDGTRLSIL.

V is TRBV28 and J is TRBJ2-7, with 9 bases fitting TRBD1. There are 17 residues in the CDR3. Germline loops: CDR1 MDHEN, CDR2 SYDVKM. V shed 6 bases, J shed 5 bases, and the junction held 17 bases outside the gene matches. The CDR3 nucleotides are TGTGCCAGCAGATATGCTGGACGTGTGGACAGGGGCCACGAGCAGTACTTC. Translating it yields CASRYAGRVDRGHEQYF. The variable domain in full, with the rest retrieved from reference TRBV28 and TRBJ2-7, is DVKVTQSSRYLVKRTGEKVFLECVQDMDHENMFWYRQDPGLGLRLIYFSYDVKMKEKGDIPEGYSVSREKKERFSLILESASTNQTSMYLCASRYAGRVDRGHEQYFGPGTRLTVT.

The V and J genes are TRBV5-4 and TRBJ2-7; weak D call: TRBD2 (6 bases). Looked up from germline, CDR1 is SGHNT and CDR2 is YYREEE (reference sequence). This CDR3 region has 17 residues. V was trimmed by 3 bases and J by 4 bases, leaving 23 bases between them. Here the CDR3 DNA reads TGTGCCAGCAGCTCCCGGGCGTGGGGGGACCCCCCTTACGAGCAGTACTTC. Translated, it gives CASSSRAWGDPPYEQYF.

This clone appeared a single time. V and J are TRBV24-1 and TRBJ2-1, with D maybe TRBD2 (5 bases). Germline CDR1 reads KGHDR; CDR2 reads SFDVKD. The CDR3 consists of 13 residues. Trimming cost V 8 bases and J 10 bases, with 17 bases left between them. As DNA, the CDR3 is TGTGCCACCATTCCTTTTTGGGAGAACGAGCAGTTCTTC. Its protein is CATIPFWENEQFF.

V and J are TRBV9 and TRBJ1-2; the D gene is possibly TRBD1 (5 bases). Germline CDR1 is SGDLS and CDR2 is YYNGEE. The CDR3 has 15 amino acids. The V end lost 3 bases, the J end lost 3 bases, and 15 bases lay between the germline ends. The chain's CDR3 is CASSGTGASYYGYTF. CDR3 bases: TGTGCCAGCAGCGGCACCGGGGCTTCTTACTATGGCTACACCTTC. The full variable domain, completed using reference TRBV9 and TRBJ1-2, is DSGVTQTPKHLITATGQRVTLRCSPRSGDLSVYWYQQSLDQGLQFLIQYYNGEERAKGNILERFSAQQFPDLHSELNLSSLELGDSALYFCASSGTGASYYGYTFGSGTRLTVV.

The chain uses TRBV6-1 and TRBJ2-3; no definite D call. Per the germline V gene, CDR1 is MNHNS and CDR2 is SASEGT. The V gene lost 0 bases and the J gene lost 6 bases, with 10 bases spanning the gap. The CDR3 is made up of 14 amino acids. CDR3 in amino acids: CASSEALTTDTQYF. The CDR3 DNA reads TGTGCCAGCAGTGAAGCATTGACCACTGATACGCAGTATTTT.

The V gene is TRBV5-6, the J gene TRBJ2-2; D is perhaps TRBD1 (5 bases). This CDR3 comprises 12 residues. The V and J ends lost 4 bases and 8 bases respectively, with 9 bases between them. The germline V gene has CDR1 SGHDT and CDR2 YYEEEE. The CDR3 spells CASSLGRGELFF. The CDR3 DNA sequence: TGTGCCAGCAGCCTGGGGCGGGGGGAGCTGTTTTTT.

V is TRBV3-1 (or the pseudogene TRBV3-2) and J is TRBJ1-2; 7 bases align to TRBD1. Germline V gene lookup returns CDR1 LGHDT and CDR2 YNNKEL (reference sequence). The V gene end was trimmed by 8 bases and the J gene end by 7 bases; junction bases not matched to a gene: 4. CDR3 length equals 11 residues. The CDR3 region is CASSGGGGYTF. As DNA, the CDR3 is TGTGCCAGCTCAGGGGGAGGTGGCTACACCTTC.

The V gene is TRBV6-6, the J gene TRBJ2-7; D may be TRBD1 or TRBD2 (5 bases each). The ends were cut back, 0 bases at V and 5 bases at J, with 14 bases in the middle. Germline CDR1 MNHNY, CDR2 SVGAGI (reference sequence). This CDR3 spans 15 amino acids. CDR3 amino acids: CASSYSGGRKHEQYF. CDR3 sequence (DNA): TGTGCCAGCAGTTACTCTGGGGGACGTAAGCACGAGCAGTACTTC.

The chain couples TRBV27 to TRBJ1-4, with a possible D match to TRBD1 (5 bases). The CDR3 has 15 amino acids. Germline CDR1 MNHEY, CDR2 SMNVEV (reference sequence). V lost 9 bases and J lost 2, with 16 bases in between. The DNA of the CDR3 is TGTGCCAGTTTGGAGGTCGGGGGGACTAATGAAAAACTGTTTTTT. It is translated as CASLEVGGTNEKLFF.

The V gene is TRBV18, the J gene TRBJ1-6, with D perhaps matching TRBD1 (6 bases). The V end lost 2 bases, the J end lost 7 bases, and 9 bases lay between the germline ends. The CDR3 is 14 residues long. The V gene's germline CDR1 is KGHSH and CDR2 LQKENI. In DNA form, the CDR3 reads TGTGCCAGCTCACCAGACAGGACAAATTCACCCCTCCACTTT. Protein: CASSPDRTNSPLHF. Together with reference TRBV18 and TRBJ1-6, the CDR3 gives the full variable domain: NAGVMQNPRHLVRRRGQEARLRCSPMKGHSHVYWYRQLPEEGLKFMVYLQKENIIDESGMPKERFSAEFPKEGPSILRIQQVVRGDSAAYFCASSPDRTNSPLHFGNGTRLTVT.

This clone was picked up one time. In DNA, the CDR3 is TGTGCCATCCGGGGGGATGCGACTAGCGGATCCTACGAGCAGTACTTC. Amino acids: CAIRGDATSGSYEQYF. The chain links TRBV10-3 to TRBJ2-7, with TRBD2 matching over 9 bases. Germline CDR1 ENHRY, CDR2 SYGVKD. CDR3 length equals 16 residues. The trim removed 8 bases at V and 1 base at J, leaving 12 bases unmatched.

The CDR3 nucleotides are TGTGCCAGCAGCCCCCAGCTTAGTGCAGGGTTGAACACTGAAGCTTTCTTT. This sequence encodes CASSPQLSAGLNTEAFF. This sequence joins TRBV7-9 and TRBJ1-1; D may be TRBD1 (5 bases). Trimming cost V 5 bases and J 0 bases, with 19 bases left between them. Germline assignment: CDR1 SEHNR and CDR2 FQNEAQ (reference sequence). This CDR3 has 17 residues. The full variable domain, its missing parts supplied by reference TRBV7-9 and TRBJ1-1, is DTGVSQNPRHKITKRGQNVTFRCDPISEHNRLYWYRQTLGQGPEFLTYFQNEAQLEKSRLLSDRFSAERPKGSFSTLEIQRTEQGDSAMYLCASSPQLSAGLNTEAFFGQGTRLTVV.

The chain is built from TRBV10-3 and TRBJ2-7; perhaps TRBD2 as D (5 bases). Trimming shortened V by 4 bases and J by 7 bases, and 11 bases separated the two germline ends. Germline V gene sequence: CDR1 ENHRY, CDR2 SYGVKD. This CDR3 is built from 12 residues. CDR3 protein: CAISGGLGEQYF. The DNA for the CDR3 is TGTGCCATCAGTGGCGGGTTGGGTGAGCAGTACTTC.

The chain uses TRBV5-1 and TRBJ1-4; D remains ambiguous. CDR1 and CDR2 (germline): SGHRS, YFSETQ. The CDR3 spans 13 residues. The V end lost 1 base, the J end lost 7 bases, and 8 bases lay between the germline ends. CDR3 loop: CASSLSGFEKLFF. In nucleotides, the CDR3 is TGCGCCAGCAGCTTGTCAGGTTTTGAAAAACTGTTTTTT.